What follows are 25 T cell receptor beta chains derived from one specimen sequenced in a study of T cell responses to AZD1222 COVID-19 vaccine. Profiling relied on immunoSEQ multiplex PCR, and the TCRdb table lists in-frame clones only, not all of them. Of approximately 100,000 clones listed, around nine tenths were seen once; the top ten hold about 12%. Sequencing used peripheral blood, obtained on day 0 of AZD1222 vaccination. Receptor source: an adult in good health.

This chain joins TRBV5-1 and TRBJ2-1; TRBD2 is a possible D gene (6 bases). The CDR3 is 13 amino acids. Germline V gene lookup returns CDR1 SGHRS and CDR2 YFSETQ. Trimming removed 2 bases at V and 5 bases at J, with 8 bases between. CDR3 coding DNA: TGCGCCAGCAGCTTAGGGACTCACAATGAGCAGTTCTTC. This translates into CASSLGTHNEQFF.

CDR3 nucleotide sequence: TGTGCCAGCAGTAGGACAGGCCCCCGGGGCTACACCTTC. As protein: CASSRTGPRGYTF. This chain uses TRBV28 with TRBJ1-2; the match to TRBD1 covers 7 bases. Trimming at V came to 5 bases and at J to 8 bases, leaving 8 bases not matched to a gene. CDR3 length: 13 amino acids. Germline V CDR1 and CDR2: MDHEN, SYDVKM.

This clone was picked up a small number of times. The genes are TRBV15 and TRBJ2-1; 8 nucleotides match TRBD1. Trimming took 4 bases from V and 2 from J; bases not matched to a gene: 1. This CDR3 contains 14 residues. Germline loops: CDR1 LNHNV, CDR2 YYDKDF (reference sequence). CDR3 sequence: CATSNRGAYNEQFF. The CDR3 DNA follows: TGTGCCACCAGCAACAGGGGGGCCTACAATGAGCAGTTCTTC.

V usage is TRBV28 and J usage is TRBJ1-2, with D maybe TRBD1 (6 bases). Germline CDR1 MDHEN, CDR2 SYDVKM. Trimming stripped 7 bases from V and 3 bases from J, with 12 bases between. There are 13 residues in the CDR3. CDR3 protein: CASIPQGYYGYTF. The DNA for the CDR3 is TGTGCCAGCATCCCACAGGGATACTATGGCTACACCTTC.

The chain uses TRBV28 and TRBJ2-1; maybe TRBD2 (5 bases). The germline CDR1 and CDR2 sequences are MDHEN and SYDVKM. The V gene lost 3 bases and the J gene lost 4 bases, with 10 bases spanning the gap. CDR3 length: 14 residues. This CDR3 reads CASSFPGSYNEQFF. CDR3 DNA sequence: TGTGCCAGCAGTTTCCCGGGGAGTTACAATGAGCAGTTCTTC.

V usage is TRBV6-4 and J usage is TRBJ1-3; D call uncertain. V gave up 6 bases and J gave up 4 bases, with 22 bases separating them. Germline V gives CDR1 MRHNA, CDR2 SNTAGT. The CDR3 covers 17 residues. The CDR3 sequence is CASSGLYRRWLGNTIYF. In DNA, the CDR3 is TGTGCCAGCAGCGGACTCTATCGAAGGTGGTTAGGAAACACCATATATTTT.

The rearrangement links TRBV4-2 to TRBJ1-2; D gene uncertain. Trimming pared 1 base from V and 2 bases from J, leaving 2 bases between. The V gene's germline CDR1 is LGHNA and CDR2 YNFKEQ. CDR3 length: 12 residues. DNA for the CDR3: TGTGCCAGCAGCCAAGTCAACTATGGCTACACCTTC. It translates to CASSQVNYGYTF.

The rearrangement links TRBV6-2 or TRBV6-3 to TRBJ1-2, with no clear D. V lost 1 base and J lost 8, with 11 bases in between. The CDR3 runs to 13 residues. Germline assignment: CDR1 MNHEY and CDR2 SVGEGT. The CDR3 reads CASSYLSTRGYTF. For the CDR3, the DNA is TGTGCCAGCAGTTACTTGTCGACCCGCGGCTACACCTTC.

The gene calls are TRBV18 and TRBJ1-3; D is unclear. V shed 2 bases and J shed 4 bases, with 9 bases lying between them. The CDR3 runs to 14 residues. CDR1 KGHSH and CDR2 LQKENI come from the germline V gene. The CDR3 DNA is TGTGCCAGCTCACCATCAACTCCCGGAAACACCATATATTTT. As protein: CASSPSTPGNTIYF. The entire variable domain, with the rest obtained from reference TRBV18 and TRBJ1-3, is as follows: NAGVMQNPRHLVRRRGQEARLRCSPMKGHSHVYWYRQLPEEGLKFMVYLQKENIIDESGMPKERFSAEFPKEGPSILRIQQVVRGDSAAYFCASSPSTPGNTIYFGEGSWLTVV.

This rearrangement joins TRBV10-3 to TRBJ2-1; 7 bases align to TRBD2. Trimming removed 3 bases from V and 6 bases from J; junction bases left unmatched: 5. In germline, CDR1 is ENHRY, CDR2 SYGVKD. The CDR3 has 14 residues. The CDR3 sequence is CAISEAGSSNEQFF. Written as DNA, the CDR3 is TGTGCCATCAGTGAAGCGGGAAGTTCCAATGAGCAGTTCTTC.

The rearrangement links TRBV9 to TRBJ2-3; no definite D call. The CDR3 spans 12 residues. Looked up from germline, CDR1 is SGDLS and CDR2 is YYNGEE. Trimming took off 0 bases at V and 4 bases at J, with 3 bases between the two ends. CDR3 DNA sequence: TGTGCCAGCAGCGTAGGTGCAGATACGCAGTATTTT. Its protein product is CASSVGADTQYF.

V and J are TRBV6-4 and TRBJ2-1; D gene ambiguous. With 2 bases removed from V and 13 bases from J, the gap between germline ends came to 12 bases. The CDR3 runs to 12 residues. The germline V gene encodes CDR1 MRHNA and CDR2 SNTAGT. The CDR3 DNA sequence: TGTGCCAGCAGTGACGTTTTGGGTGTCCAGTTCTTC. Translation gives CASSDVLGVQFF.

CDR3 coding DNA: TGCGCCAGCAGCCAGAACGGGGCCAACGTCCTGACTTTC. It encodes CASSQNGANVLTF. The chain recombines TRBV5-1 with TRBJ2-6; D call uncertain. Trimming removed 4 bases from V and 4 bases from J, with 6 bases in between. The germline V gene encodes CDR1 SGHRS and CDR2 YFSETQ. The CDR3 is made up of 13 amino acids.

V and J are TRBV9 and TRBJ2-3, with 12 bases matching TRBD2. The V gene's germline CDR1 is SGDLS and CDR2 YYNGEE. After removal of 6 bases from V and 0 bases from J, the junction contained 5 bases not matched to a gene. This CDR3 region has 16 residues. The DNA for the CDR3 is TGTGCCAGCACCGGGACTAGCGGGTCTAGCACAGATACGCAGTATTTT. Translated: CASTGTSGSSTDTQYF.

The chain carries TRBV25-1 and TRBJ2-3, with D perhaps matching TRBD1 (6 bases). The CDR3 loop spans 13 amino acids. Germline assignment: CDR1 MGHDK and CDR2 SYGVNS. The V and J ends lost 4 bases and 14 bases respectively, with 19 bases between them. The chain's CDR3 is CASSADSSSKLYF. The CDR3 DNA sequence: TGTGCCAGCAGTGCGGACAGCTCGTCGAAGTTGTATTTT.

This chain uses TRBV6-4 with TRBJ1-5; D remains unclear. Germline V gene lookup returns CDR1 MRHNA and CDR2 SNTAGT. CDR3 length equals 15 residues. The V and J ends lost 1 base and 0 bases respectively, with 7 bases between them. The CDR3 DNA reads TGTGCCAGCAGTGACTGGCAGTTTAGCAATCAGCCCCAGCATTTT. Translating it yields CASSDWQFSNQPQHF.

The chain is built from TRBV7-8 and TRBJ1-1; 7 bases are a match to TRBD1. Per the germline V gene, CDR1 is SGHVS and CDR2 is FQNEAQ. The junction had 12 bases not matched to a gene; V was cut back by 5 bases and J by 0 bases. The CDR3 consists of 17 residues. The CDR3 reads CASSPLTGDALNTEAFF. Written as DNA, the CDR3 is TGTGCCAGCAGCCCCCTAACAGGGGACGCCTTGAACACTGAAGCTTTCTTT.

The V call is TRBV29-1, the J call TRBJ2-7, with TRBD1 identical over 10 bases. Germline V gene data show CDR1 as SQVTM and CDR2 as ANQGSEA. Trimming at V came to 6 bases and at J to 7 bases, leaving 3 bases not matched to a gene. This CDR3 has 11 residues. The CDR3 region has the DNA TGCAGCGTCGCGGGACAGGGGGAGCAGTACTTC. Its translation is CSVAGQGEQYF.

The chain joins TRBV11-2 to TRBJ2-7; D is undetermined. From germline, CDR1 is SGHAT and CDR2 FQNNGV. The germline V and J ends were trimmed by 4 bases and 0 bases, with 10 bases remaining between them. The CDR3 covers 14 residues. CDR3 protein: CASSSQVSSYEQYF. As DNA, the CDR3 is TGTGCCAGCAGCTCCCAAGTGAGCTCCTACGAGCAGTACTTC.

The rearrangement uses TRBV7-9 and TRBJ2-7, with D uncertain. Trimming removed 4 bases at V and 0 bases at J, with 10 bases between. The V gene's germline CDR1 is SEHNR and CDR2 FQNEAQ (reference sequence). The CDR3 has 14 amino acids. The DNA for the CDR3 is TGTGCCAGCAGCTCCCAAAGGAGCTCCTACGAGCAGTACTTC. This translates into CASSSQRSSYEQYF. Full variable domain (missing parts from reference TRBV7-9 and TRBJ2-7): DTGVSQNPRHKITKRGQNVTFRCDPISEHNRLYWYRQTLGQGPEFLTYFQNEAQLEKSRLLSDRFSAERPKGSFSTLEIQRTEQGDSAMYLCASSSQRSSYEQYFGPGTRLTVT.

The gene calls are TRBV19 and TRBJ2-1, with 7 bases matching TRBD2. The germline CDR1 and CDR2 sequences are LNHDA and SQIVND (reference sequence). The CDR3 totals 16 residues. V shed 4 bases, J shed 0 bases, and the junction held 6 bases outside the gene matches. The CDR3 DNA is TGTGCCAGTAGTAGGGGGGGTCTGAGCTCCTACAATGAGCAGTTCTTC. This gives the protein CASSRGGLSSYNEQFF.

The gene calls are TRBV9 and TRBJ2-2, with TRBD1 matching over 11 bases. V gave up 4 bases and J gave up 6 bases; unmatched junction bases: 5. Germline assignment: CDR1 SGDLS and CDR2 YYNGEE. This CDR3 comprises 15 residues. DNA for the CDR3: TGTGCCAGCAGCCCCCGGACAGGGGGCTCCGGGGAGCTGTTTTTT. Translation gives CASSPRTGGSGELFF. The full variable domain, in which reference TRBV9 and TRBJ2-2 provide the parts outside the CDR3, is DSGVTQTPKHLITATGQRVTLRCSPRSGDLSVYWYQQSLDQGLQFLIQYYNGEERAKGNILERFSAQQFPDLHSELNLSSLELGDSALYFCASSPRTGGSGELFFGEGSRLTVL.

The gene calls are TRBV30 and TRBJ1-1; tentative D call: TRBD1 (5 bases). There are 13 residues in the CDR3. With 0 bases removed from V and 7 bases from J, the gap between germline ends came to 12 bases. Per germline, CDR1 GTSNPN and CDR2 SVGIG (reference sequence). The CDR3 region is CAWSVLGGGEAFF. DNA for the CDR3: TGTGCCTGGAGTGTACTCGGGGGAGGTGAAGCTTTCTTT.

The CDR3 is CASSASGTNTDTQYF. The CDR3 nucleotides are TGTGCCAGCAGTGCTAGCGGGACCAACACAGATACGCAGTATTTT. The chain couples TRBV25-1 to TRBJ2-3; TRBD2 matches at 9 bases. Looked up from germline, CDR1 is MGHDK and CDR2 is SYGVNS. V lost 4 bases to trimming and J lost 2 bases; unmatched junction nucleotides: 4. The CDR3 contains 15 residues.

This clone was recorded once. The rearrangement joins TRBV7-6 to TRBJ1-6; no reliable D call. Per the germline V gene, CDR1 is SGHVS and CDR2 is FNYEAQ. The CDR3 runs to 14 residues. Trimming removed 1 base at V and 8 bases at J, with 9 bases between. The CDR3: CASSLGGWDSPLHF. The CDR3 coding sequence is TGTGCCAGCAGCTTAGGTGGCTGGGATTCACCCCTCCACTTT.